This TCR beta chain emerged from a study of cytomegalovirus exposure and HLA in healthy donors. General study results and limits: A subsequent analysis found that TCR clusters from the first cohort also tended to co-occur in the 90 to 150 validation repertoires, with 90% to 95% of cluster scores above 0. The study flagged 150 to 200 TCR beta chains as cytomegalovirus-associated. Three CMV-associated chains proved CMV antigen-specific in vitro.

For this clone: The antigen is unknown.

These donors were members of the approximately 110-subject validation cohort, a group separate from the approximately 670-subject first cohort. Germline V lookup: CDR1 MNHEY, CDR2 SVGAGI. V shed 0 bases and J 4 bases; nucleotides not matched to a gene: 5. The CDR3 contains 15 residues. Assay used: immunoSEQ multiplex PCR; TCRdb lists only in-frame clones, some missing. The sample yields about 70,000 clones, 85% to 95% seen once. The source is a woman in her late teens or twenties in good health and CMV-seropositive. The sequenced sample consisted of PBMCs. V is TRBV6-5 and J is TRBJ2-7, with 8 bases fitting TRBD1. The CDR3: CASSYSRDRGYEQYF. The CDR3 bases are TGTGCCAGCAGTTACTCGCGAGACAGGGGATACGAGCAGTACTTC.